This entry features one T cell receptor (beta chain) sequence. The antigen is not known. CDR1 is SGHDN and CDR2 is FVKESK in the germline V gene. After removal of 2 bases from V and 2 bases from J, the junction contained 23 bases not matched to a gene. The CDR3 loop spans 21 amino acids. 60 Vbeta and 13 Jbeta primers were used in PCR. TCRdb's copy holds only in-frame clones and misses some; the assay was immunoSEQ multiplex PCR. The table lists about 160,000 clones, about four fifths of them singletons, with less than 15% in the top ten. The data derive from a study of cytomegalovirus exposure and HLA in healthy donors. General study results and limits: Most of the TCR beta V segments (in an earlier analysis) were productive either about 90% or about 30% of the time. When presence/absence was analysed, sequencing depth was taken to be roughly uniform across donors. Confirmation in vitro established that a few CMV-associated chains were specific for CMV antigens. Evidence from a later analysis indicated that most CMV-associated TCR beta chains looked HLA-restricted.

The rearrangement joins TRBV14 to TRBJ2-7, with 8 bases matching TRBD1. The sequence was obtained from a woman aged 50 to 60 in good health and CMV-seronegative. Sequenced input: PBMCs. CDR3 sequence (DNA): TGTGCCAGCAGCCAATTCTTTACGGTGGCAGGGGGCCCGGTTGGGCCCTACGAGCAGTACTTC. Its translation: CASSQFFTVAGGPVGPYEQYF.